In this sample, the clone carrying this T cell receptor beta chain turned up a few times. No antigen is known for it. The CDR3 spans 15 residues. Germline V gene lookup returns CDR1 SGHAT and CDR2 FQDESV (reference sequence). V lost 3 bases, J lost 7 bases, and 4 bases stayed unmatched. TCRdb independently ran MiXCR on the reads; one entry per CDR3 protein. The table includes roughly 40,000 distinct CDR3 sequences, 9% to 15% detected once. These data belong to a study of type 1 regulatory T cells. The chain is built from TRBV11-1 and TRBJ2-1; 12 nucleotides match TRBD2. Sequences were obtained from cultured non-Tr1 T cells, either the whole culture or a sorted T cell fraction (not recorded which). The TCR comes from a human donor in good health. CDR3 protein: CASSLGLAGSNEQFF. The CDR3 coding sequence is TGTGCCAGCAGCTTGGGACTAGCGGGTTCTAATGAGCAGTTCTTC.